The following is a TCR beta chain sequence with its context. Per germline, CDR1 DFQATT and CDR2 SNEGSKA (reference sequence). This CDR3 has 15 residues. Sequenced by immunoSEQ multiplex PCR; TCRdb stores in-frame clones only, minus some. The data contain more than 95,000 clones, approximately 74% of them singletons. The entry originates in a study of blood T cell repertoires in COVID-19. Across the whole study: Samples of COVID-19 (acute and convalescent) were obtained from the United States, Italy and Spain.

Material: peripheral blood. V is TRBV20-1 and J is TRBJ2-3, with D perhaps TRBD2 (5 bases). This receptor was obtained from an elderly man with COVID-19, enrolled during active disease. The CDR3, as DNA: TGCAGCGCTGGTGGGAGCGCCGCTAGCACAGATACGCAGTATTTT. As protein: CSAGGSAASTDTQYF.